A single sample gave rise to the 11 T cell receptor beta chains below, sequenced in a study of T cell changes during pregnancy in multiple sclerosis. Assay: immunoSEQ multiplex PCR; the TCRdb copy retains only in-frame clones and omits some. The sample yields around 71,000 clones, about 90% seen once. The source was peripheral blood, collected after pregnancy. The receptors come from a female donor with multiple sclerosis, enrolled in a pregnancy study.

The rearrangement uses TRBV6-5 and TRBJ2-7, with TRBD2 matching 8 bases. Germline CDR1 and CDR2: MNHEY and SVGAGI. The CDR3 is made up of 13 amino acids. V shed 7 bases, J shed 4 bases, and the junction held 6 bases outside the gene matches. This CDR3 reads CASISASGYEQYF. For the CDR3, the DNA is TGTGCCAGCATTTCGGCTAGCGGGTACGAGCAGTACTTC.

The V and J genes are TRBV27 and TRBJ2-2; tentative D call: TRBD2 (7 bases). The CDR3 is 14 residues long. The V gene lost 6 bases and the J gene lost 7 bases, with 15 bases spanning the gap. Germline values: CDR1 MNHEY, CDR2 SMNVEV (reference sequence). CDR3 sequence (DNA): TGTGCCAGCAGAATGGGGGGGGCGGTCGGGGAGCTGTTTTTT. Protein: CASRMGGAVGELFF.

The chain is built from TRBV28 and TRBJ1-1; maybe TRBD1 (6 bases). Deletions cut 2 bases from V and 11 bases from J, with 12 bases between. CDR1 and CDR2 (germline): MDHEN, SYDVKM. The CDR3 runs to 12 residues. The CDR3 reads CASSLNTGRAFF. The CDR3 nucleotides are TGTGCCAGCAGTTTAAACACAGGGCGGGCTTTCTTT.

The chain couples TRBV19 to TRBJ2-1; 8 nucleotides align to TRBD2. CDR3 length: 13 amino acids. Germline-derived CDR1 and CDR2 are LNHDA and SQIVND (reference sequence). Trimming cost V 7 bases and J 12 bases; bases outside gene matches: 11. DNA for the CDR3: TGTGCCAGTAACCCGGGACTAGATTTTGGGCAGTTCTTC. Amino acid sequence: CASNPGLDFGQFF.

The rearrangement uses TRBV7-3 and TRBJ2-3; unclear D gene. The germline V gene has CDR1 SGHTA and CDR2 FQGTGA. There are 14 residues in the CDR3. V was shortened by 3 bases and J by 2 bases, with 9 bases between the two germline ends. The CDR3 loop reads CASSLTLSTDTQYF. CDR3 sequence (DNA): TGTGCCAGCAGCTTGACTCTATCCACAGATACGCAGTATTTT.

V is TRBV11-3 and J is TRBJ2-2, with a weak D call TRBD2 (7 bases). CDR3 length equals 13 residues. Trimming cost V 9 bases and J 3 bases, with 11 bases left between them. Germline CDR1 SGHNT, CDR2 YENEEA. The CDR3 protein is CARGGEYTGELFF. The CDR3 DNA reads as TGTGCCAGAGGGGGGGAATACACCGGGGAGCTGTTTTTT.

This sequence joins TRBV28 and TRBJ2-7; tentative D call: TRBD2 (6 bases). The CDR3 loop spans 14 amino acids. Trimming took 5 bases from V and 4 from J, leaving 15 bases between them. Germline-derived CDR1 and CDR2 are MDHEN and SYDVKM. DNA for the CDR3: TGTGCCAGCAGTCCATCCGGCGGGGAATACGAGCAGTACTTC. Translated, it gives CASSPSGGEYEQYF.

CDR3 amino acids: CASSSQGDNYDNEQFF. In DNA, the CDR3 is TGTGCCAGTAGTAGCCAGGGGGATAACTATGACAATGAGCAGTTCTTC. This chain links TRBV19 with TRBJ2-1; TRBD1 matches at 7 bases. This CDR3 is 16 amino acids long. CDR1 is LNHDA, CDR2 SQIVND, per germline (reference sequence). With V trimmed by 4 bases and J by 5 bases, 11 bases remained unmatched.

The chain combines TRBV10-1 with TRBJ1-5; D unclear. Germline V gives CDR1 WNHNN, CDR2 SYGVQD (reference sequence). The CDR3 totals 12 residues. V lost 3 bases to trimming and J lost 5 bases, with 5 bases between them. The CDR3 bases are TGCGCCAGCAGTGACAACTATCAGCCCCAGCATTTT. It encodes CASSDNYQPQHF.

This chain links TRBV5-4 with TRBJ2-5; D might be TRBD2 (6 bases). The germline V gene encodes CDR1 SGHNT and CDR2 YYREEE (reference sequence). Trimming pared 3 bases from V and 1 base from J, leaving 13 bases between. The CDR3 contains 15 residues. CDR3 residues: CASSSGVGGQETQYF. CDR3 bases: TGTGCCAGCAGCTCGGGGGTTGGGGGCCAAGAGACCCAGTACTTC.

The chain couples TRBV7-2 to TRBJ2-3; TRBD2 aligns across 7 bases. The CDR3 is made up of 15 amino acids. Trimming took 1 base from V and 2 from J; bases not matched to a gene: 3. Germline V CDR1 and CDR2: SGHTA, FQGNSA. Here the CDR3 reads CASSLGGLYTDTQYF. The CDR3 DNA is TGTGCCAGCAGCTTAGGGGGACTATACACAGATACGCAGTATTTT.